The text below deals with one T cell receptor (beta chain). The antigen is not known. The data are from a study of human versus mouse CDR3 diversity and MHC coevolution. With V trimmed by 5 bases and J by 6 bases, 7 bases remained unmatched. This CDR3 is built from 14 residues. The V gene's germline CDR1 is SGHNT and CDR2 YENEEA. Sequenced by immunoSEQ multiplex PCR; TCRdb stores in-frame clones only, minus some. The repertoire holds fewer than 80,000 clones, with around 93% as singletons. Study results and caveats: Human CDR3s averaged more deletions and insertions than mouse CDR3s. By iCHAO1, human TCR beta clonotypes numbered 1.5 million to 2 million, the most. Most of the three human donors had the lowest clonal inequality.

Sequencing was performed on naive CD4+ T cells from blood. Subset: CD45RO-negative CD62L-positive naive CD4 T cells. This chain joins TRBV11-3 and TRBJ2-3; 8 bases map to TRBD2. The TCR comes from a person aged 30-70 years in good health. DNA of the CDR3: TGTGCCAGCAGCCGGCAGGGACTAGTCGATACGCAGTATTTT. It yields the protein CASSRQGLVDTQYF.